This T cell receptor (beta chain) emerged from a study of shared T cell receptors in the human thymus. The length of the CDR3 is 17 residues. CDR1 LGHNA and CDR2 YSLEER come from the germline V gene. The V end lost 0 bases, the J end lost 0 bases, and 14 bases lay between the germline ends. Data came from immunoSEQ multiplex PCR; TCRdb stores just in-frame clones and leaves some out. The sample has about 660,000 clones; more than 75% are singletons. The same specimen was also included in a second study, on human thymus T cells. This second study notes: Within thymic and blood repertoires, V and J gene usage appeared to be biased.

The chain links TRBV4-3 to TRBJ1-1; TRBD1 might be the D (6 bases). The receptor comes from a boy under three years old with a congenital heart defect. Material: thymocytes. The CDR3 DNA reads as TGCGCCAGCAGCCAAGATACGGACAGAATATTGAACACTGAAGCTTTCTTT. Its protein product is CASSQDTDRILNTEAFF.